This T cell receptor (beta chain) is from a study of glioma-infiltrating T cells. For the study at large: Samples included WHO grade II oligodendrogliomas or astrocytomas and initial-diagnosis grade IV glioblastomas. Presurgical dexamethasone in glioma patients lasted six or fewer days. Whole-study results and caveats: Tissue-blood divergence was below expectation in non-neoplastic patients, above in gliomas.

Concerning this clonotype: Its antigen is not identified.

The CDR3 is 14 amino acids. CDR1 is SGHTA and CDR2 is FQGNSA in the germline V gene. V lost 0 bases, J lost 1 base, and 7 bases lay in between. Using RNA template, CDR3s of TCR alpha and beta were amplified with iRepertoire arm-PCR. For one-step reverse transcription and amplification, about 90-400 ng of tissue mRNA or PBMC total RNA was used. TCRdb re-called the multiplex PCR reads with MiXCR, one entry per CDR3 protein. In the table there are about 380,000 distinct CDR3 sequences, around 38% of which are singletons. The source material was glioma tissue, nonneoplastic brain tissue, or PBMCs (not recorded which). This sequence was found in a human donor with low-grade glioma or glioblastoma, undergoing nonglioma brain surgery, or in good health (not recorded which). V gene TRBV7-2 combines with J gene TRBJ2-7; no firm D call. CDR3 residues: CASSLAVGSYEQYF. The CDR3 DNA sequence: TGTGCCAGCAGCTTAGCAGTCGGATCCTACGAGCAGTACTTC. Full variable domain (missing parts from reference TRBV7-2 and TRBJ2-7): GAGVSQSPSNKVTEKGKDVELRCDPISGHTALYWYRQSLGQGLEFLIYFQGNSAPDKSGLPSDRFSAERTGGSVSTLTIQRTQQEDSAVYLCASSLAVGSYEQYFGPGTRLTVT.